This T cell receptor beta chain was sequenced in a study of T cell changes during pregnancy in multiple sclerosis. Looked up from germline, CDR1 is MNHNY and CDR2 is SVGAGI (reference sequence). The CDR3 loop spans 16 amino acids. After removal of 7 bases from V and 2 bases from J, the junction contained 8 bases not matched to a gene. TCRdb's copy holds only in-frame clones and misses some; the assay was immunoSEQ multiplex PCR. The sample yields 55,000 to 75,000 clones, roughly 89% seen once. The clonotype originates from a female donor in good health, enrolled as a control in a pregnancy study. The sequencing here drew on peripheral blood, taken in the third trimester of pregnancy. The J gene is TRBJ1-5, the V gene TRBV6-6; 10 bases align to TRBD1. The CDR3 region is CASKNAGQGRNQPQHF. The CDR3 DNA follows: TGTGCCAGCAAAAACGCGGGACAGGGGCGCAATCAGCCCCAGCATTTT.